The 8 T cell receptor beta chains below were found in one sample sequenced in a study of neurological immune-mediated disorders. One entry per CDR3 protein results from TCRdb running MiXCR on the 5' RACE reads. The sample shows around 50,000 distinct CDR3 sequences, roughly 26% of them seen only once. The sequenced sample was PBMCs. These receptors were collected from a woman in her 70s in good health.

The chain has TRBV4-3 and TRBJ2-6; TRBD1 is a possible D gene (5 bases). The V gene lost 1 base and the J gene lost 0 bases, with 7 bases spanning the gap. CDR1 and CDR2 from the germline V gene are LGHNA and YSLEER. The length of the CDR3 is 16 residues. The CDR3 region is CASSQGGLSGANVLTF. In nucleotides, the CDR3 is TGCGCCAGCAGCCAAGGGGGCCTCTCTGGGGCCAACGTCCTGACTTTC.

Of note for this clonotype: Relative to the germline gene, one junction end is altered; a read error may explain this. The chain carries TRBV7-9 and TRBJ2-1, with a possible D match to TRBD1 (5 bases). The length of the CDR3 is 15 residues. From germline, CDR1 is SEHNR and CDR2 FQNEAQ (reference sequence). CDR3 amino acids: CASNPIFYEDNKQFF. As DNA, the CDR3 is TGTGCCAGCAACCCCATATTCTATGAGGACAATAAGCAGTTCTTC.

This clonotype has at least ten counts. CDR3 sequence reads: CSAGQGALDEKLFF. In nucleotides, the CDR3 is TGCAGTGCAGGACAGGGGGCGCTGGACGAAAAACTGTTTTTT. The chain uses TRBV20-1 and TRBJ1-4, with 11 bases aligning to TRBD1. This CDR3 contains 14 residues. The ends lost 6 bases at V and 8 bases at J; junction bases unmatched: 8. Germline CDR1 reads DFQATT; CDR2 reads SNEGSKA (reference sequence).

The chain carries TRBV14 and TRBJ2-3, with D hard to call. Germline CDR1 reads SGHDN; CDR2 reads FVKESK. Trimming took 4 bases from V and 5 from J, leaving 13 bases between them. This CDR3 is 14 amino acids long. DNA of the CDR3: TGTGCCAGCAGCCGCCTGATGGATCGAGATACGCAGTATTTT. The encoded protein is CASSRLMDRDTQYF.

This clonotype has at least ten counts. This chain joins TRBV12-3 or TRBV12-4 and TRBJ2-3; maybe TRBD2 (6 bases). The CDR3 sequence is 14 residues long. Trimming removed 7 bases from V and 0 bases from J, with 11 bases in between. Here the CDR3 reads CASKESGSTDTQYF. In nucleotides, the CDR3 is TGTGCCAGCAAGGAAAGCGGGAGCACAGATACGCAGTATTTT.

In this sample, this clonotype turned up many times. This chain uses TRBV3-1 with TRBJ2-7; no clear D. The CDR3 runs 18 residues. CDR1 is LGHDT and CDR2 is YNNKEL in the germline V gene (reference sequence). With 0 bases removed from V and 4 bases from J, the gap between germline ends came to 22 bases. DNA for the CDR3: TGTGCCAGCAGCCAAGACTTTTTACCTTTCGACTCGACATACGAGCAGTACTTC. This codes for CASSQDFLPFDSTYEQYF.

This clonotype came up many times. The chain uses TRBV4-2 and TRBJ2-7, with 8 bases lining up with TRBD1. Germline CDR1 LGHNA, CDR2 YNFKEQ. The V segment lost 4 bases and the J segment 6 bases; nucleotides outside the gene matches: 8. The CDR3 extends over 14 amino acids. The CDR3 DNA sequence: TGTGCCAGCAGCCGCGAACAGGGGGGAGCCGAGCAGTACTTC. Its protein is CASSREQGGAEQYF.

About this clonotype itself: A much larger clone sits a single nucleotide away, making a read error possible. The rearrangement joins TRBV5-1 to TRBJ2-2, with no clear D. Germline assignment: CDR1 SGHRS and CDR2 YFSETQ. This CDR3 has 13 residues. V was trimmed by 0 bases and J by 8 bases, leaving 8 bases between them. As DNA, the CDR3 is TGCGCCAGCAGCTTGGAGGAAAGAGGGGAGCTGTTTTTT. Residues: CASSLEERGELFF.